Sequencing of this TCR beta chain was carried out in a study of chemoradiotherapy in HPV16-positive cancers. Study-wide context: Candidate HPV-specific clones and shared TCR motifs came from a couple of HPV16-positive patients.

V shed 2 bases and J 7 bases; nucleotides not matched to a gene: 8. Germline values: CDR1 MNHEY, CDR2 SVGAGI. This CDR3 spans 15 amino acids. The study, taken as a whole, reports: Candidate HPV-specific clones and E7-related TCR motifs grew in tumor during treatment. The functional HPV-specific definition rests on just a couple of HPV16-positive patients.

Over chemoradiotherapy, repertoires were sampled more than once. The data were produced by immunoSEQ multiplex PCR, yet TCRdb's version contains in-frame clones alone and is incomplete. The sample yields approximately 58,000 clones, roughly nine tenths seen once. This clone was seen a single time. What it recognizes is unknown. The receptor was isolated from a human donor with HPV-associated anogenital cancer. The J gene is TRBJ2-1, the V gene TRBV6-5; 7 bases line up with TRBD2. Here the sequenced sample was blood, taken from a patient who underwent chemoradiotherapy. The CDR3 bases are TGTGCCAGCAGTTACGGCCGCGGGAGTGGAAATGAGCAGTTCTTC. Its protein product is CASSYGRGSGNEQFF.